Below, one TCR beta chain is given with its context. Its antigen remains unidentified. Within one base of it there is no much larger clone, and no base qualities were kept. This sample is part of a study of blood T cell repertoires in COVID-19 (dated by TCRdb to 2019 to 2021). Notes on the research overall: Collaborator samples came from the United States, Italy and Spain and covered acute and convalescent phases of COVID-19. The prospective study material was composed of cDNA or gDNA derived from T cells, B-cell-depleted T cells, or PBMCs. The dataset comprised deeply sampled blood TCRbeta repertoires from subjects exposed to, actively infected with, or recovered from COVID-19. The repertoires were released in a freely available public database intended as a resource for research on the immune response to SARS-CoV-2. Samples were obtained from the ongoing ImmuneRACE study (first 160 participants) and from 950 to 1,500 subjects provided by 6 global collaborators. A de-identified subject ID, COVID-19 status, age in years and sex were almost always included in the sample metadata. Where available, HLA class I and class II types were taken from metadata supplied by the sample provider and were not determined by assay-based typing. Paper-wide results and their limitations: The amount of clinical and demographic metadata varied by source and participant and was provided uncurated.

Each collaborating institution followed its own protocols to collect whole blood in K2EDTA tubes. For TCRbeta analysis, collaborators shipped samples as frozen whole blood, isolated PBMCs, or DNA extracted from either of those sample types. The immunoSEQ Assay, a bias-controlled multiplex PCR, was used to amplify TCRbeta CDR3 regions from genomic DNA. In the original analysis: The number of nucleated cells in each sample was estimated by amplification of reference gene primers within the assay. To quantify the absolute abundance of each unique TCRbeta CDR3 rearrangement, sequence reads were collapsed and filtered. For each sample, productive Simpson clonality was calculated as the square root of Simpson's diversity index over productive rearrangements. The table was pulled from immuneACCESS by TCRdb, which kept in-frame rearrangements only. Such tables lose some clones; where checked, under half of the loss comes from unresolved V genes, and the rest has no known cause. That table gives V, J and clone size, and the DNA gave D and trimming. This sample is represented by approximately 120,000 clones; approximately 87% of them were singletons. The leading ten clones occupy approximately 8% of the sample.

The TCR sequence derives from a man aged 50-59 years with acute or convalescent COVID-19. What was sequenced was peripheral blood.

The CDR3 is CASSQQSRGEQYF. The sequence in DNA is TGCGCCAGCAGCCAACAATCCAGGGGCGAGCAGTACTTC. The chain is assembled from TRBV4-3 and TRBJ2-7; 6 matching bases give a weak D call of TRBD1. V lost 2 bases and J lost 6 bases; the stretch between them is 11 bases long. Inclusive of the bounding cysteine and phenylalanine, the CDR3 is 13 residues long. The only DNA kept is the CDR3, 39 bases in frame from the first base. From the germline V gene, CDR1 is LGHNA and CDR2 is YSLEER.